Shown below are 5 T cell receptor beta chains from a single sample sequenced in a study of T cells in narcolepsy. The data were produced by immunoSEQ multiplex PCR, yet TCRdb's version contains in-frame clones alone and is incomplete. The sample records about 40,000 clones, 70% to 85% being singletons. The sample comprised CD45RA- memory CD4+ T cells from PBMCs. These receptors were taken from a human donor with narcolepsy.

The rearrangement uses TRBV5-1 and TRBJ2-7, with D hard to call. This CDR3 is built from 15 residues. V was clipped by 2 bases and J by 3 bases, with 15 bases between them. Germline V CDR1 and CDR2: SGHRS, YFSETQ. For the CDR3, the DNA is TGCGCCAGCAGCTTTGGACGGGCCGAGAGCTACGAGCAGTACTTC. Its protein product is CASSFGRAESYEQYF.

The J gene is TRBJ2-2, the V gene TRBV11-3; unclear D gene. This CDR3 region has 12 residues. Germline V gene sequence: CDR1 SGHNT, CDR2 YENEEA. The V end was cut by 5 bases, the J end by 3 bases, with 4 bases between. In DNA, the CDR3 is TGTGCCAGCAGCGCGCACACCGGGGAGCTGTTTTTT. Encoded protein: CASSAHTGELFF. Combining the CDR3 with reference TRBV11-3 and TRBJ2-2 gives the whole variable domain EAGVVQSPRYKIIEKKQPVAFWCNPISGHNTLYWYLQNLGQGPELLIRYENEEAVDDSQLPKDRFSAERLKGVDSTLKIQPAELGDSAVYLCASSAHTGELFFGEGSRLTVL.

J is TRBJ1-5 and V is TRBV5-1; a possible D gene is TRBD1 (6 bases). The CDR3 is 14 residues long. Germline V gives CDR1 SGHRS, CDR2 YFSETQ. Trimming left V 4 bases short and J 4 bases short, with 12 bases between. The CDR3 here is CASSPDSLNQPQHF. The CDR3 DNA is TGCGCCAGCAGCCCGGACAGCCTTAATCAGCCCCAGCATTTT.

This chain uses TRBV7-2 with TRBJ1-1; weak D call: TRBD1 (5 bases). V was cut by 0 bases and J by 4 bases, with 9 bases left in between. The V gene's germline CDR1 is SGHTA and CDR2 FQGNSA. CDR3 length: 14 residues. The CDR3: CASSLAPRVTEAFF. The CDR3 DNA reads TGTGCCAGCAGCTTAGCGCCCAGGGTCACTGAAGCTTTCTTT. Complete variable domain (other parts from reference TRBV7-2 and TRBJ1-1): GAGVSQSPSNKVTEKGKDVELRCDPISGHTALYWYRQSLGQGLEFLIYFQGNSAPDKSGLPSDRFSAERTGGSVSTLTIQRTQQEDSAVYLCASSLAPRVTEAFFGQGTRLTVV.

This clone was seen a few times. The chain employs TRBV15 and TRBJ2-5, with D possibly TRBD1 on 8 matching bases. Germline V gives CDR1 LNHNV, CDR2 YYDKDF (reference sequence). The CDR3 has 16 residues. Trimming pared 3 bases from V and 4 bases from J, leaving 18 bases between. The CDR3 is CATSSDRGGMAETQYF. The CDR3 coding sequence is TGTGCCACCAGCAGCGACAGGGGAGGGATGGCAGAGACCCAGTACTTC.